The entry below describes one TCR beta chain. Its binding antigen is unknown. Per-base qualities were not stored, and no clone one base away is much larger. This entry is derived from a study of STAT5B mutations in CD4+ large granular lymphocyte leukemia (dated by TCRdb to the early 2020s). Study-level background: Among the healthy controls, the CDR3 'QG' motif was associated with a particular HLA allele. Flow cytometry performed on FACSCanto II or FACSVerse showed that the purified fractions had more than 95% purity among lymphocytes. The TCRbeta repertoires of CD4+ T-cell large granular lymphocyte leukemia patients were compared with the TCRbeta repertoires of healthy blood donors. The full study reports these points: The data were not HLA-matched, and the relatively small sample size could explain the higher clonality seen in CD4+ compared with CD8+ T-LGLL. Greater clonality appeared to be present in CD4-sorted patient repertoires than in healthy CD4+ repertoires, and the difference was retained after the putative leukemic clones were removed. Main leukemic clonotypes were private to each patient, although about 25% appeared at low frequency in other patients' non-leukemic repertoires. TRBV06-family usage was enriched among the top patient clones (8/27) compared with healthy controls (2/35).

Buffy coats from under 40 blood donors, supplied by the Finnish Red Cross blood service, were used as healthy controls. All TCR-sequenced material derived from peripheral blood: patient blood samples and healthy donor buffy coats. Peripheral blood mononuclear cells were isolated by Ficoll-Hypaque gradient centrifugation. CD4+ cells were magnetically purified from the buffy coats of healthy controls. Genomic DNA was extracted using the Gentra Puregene Cell and Tissue kit, and a Qubit 2.0 fluorometer was used to quantify it. The germline V gene (reference sequence) provides CDR1 MNHEY and CDR2 SMNVEV. From the cysteine through the phenylalanine, the CDR3 covers 14 amino acids. Only CDR3 DNA remains: 42 bases, in frame from the first base. A distance of 13 bases separates the germline ends of V and J, which lose 6 bases and 3 bases respectively. TCRbeta rearrangements were sequenced from genomic DNA using the immunoSEQ assay at survey resolution. As for how the authors treated the data: In the TCR sequencing data, the smallest productive clonotype frequency that could be detected was 2.59 x 10-5. Only productive TCRbeta rearrangements, meaning sequences that were complete and in-frame, were kept for the analyses. Simpson clonality, calculated in the immunoSEQ Analyzer version 3.0, was used as the measure of sample clonality. Clones were binned by frequency as very rare, small, medium, large (1-20%) or hyperexpanded (>20%). Generation probabilities were estimated with OLGA 1.2.3, V-gene circos plots were made with VDJtools, specificities were looked up in VDJdb, and CDR3 motifs were identified with GLIPH. In its TCRdb copy, this immuneACCESS table keeps in-frame sequences only and misses some clones. Where compared with another copy, unresolved V genes explain less than half of these, and the others have no known cause. V and J calls and clone size are those listed in that table; D and trimming were worked out from the DNA. The sample records tens of thousands of clones, roughly 85% of which are singletons. The top ten clonotypes cover approximately 1.2% of the sample.

Sequencing was carried out using CD4+ T cells from blood buffy coats. Here the chain combines TRBV27 and TRBJ2-3; the D gene identity is not certain. This receptor was obtained from a human donor in good health. The nucleotides are TGTGCCAGCAGCATCCAATGGGGTACAGATACGCAGTATTTT. Translated, this gives CASSIQWGTDTQYF.